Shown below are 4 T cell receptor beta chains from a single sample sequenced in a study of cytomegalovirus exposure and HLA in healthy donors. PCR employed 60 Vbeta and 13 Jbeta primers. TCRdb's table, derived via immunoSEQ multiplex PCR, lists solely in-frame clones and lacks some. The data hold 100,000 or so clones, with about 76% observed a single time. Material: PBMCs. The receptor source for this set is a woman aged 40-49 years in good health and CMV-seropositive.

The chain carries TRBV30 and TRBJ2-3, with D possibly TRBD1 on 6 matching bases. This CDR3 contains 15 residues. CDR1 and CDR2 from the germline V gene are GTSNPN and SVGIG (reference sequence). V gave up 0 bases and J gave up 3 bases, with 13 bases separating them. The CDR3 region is CAWSVQGFSTDTQYF. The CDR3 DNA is TGTGCCTGGAGTGTACAGGGTTTTAGTACAGATACGCAGTATTTT.

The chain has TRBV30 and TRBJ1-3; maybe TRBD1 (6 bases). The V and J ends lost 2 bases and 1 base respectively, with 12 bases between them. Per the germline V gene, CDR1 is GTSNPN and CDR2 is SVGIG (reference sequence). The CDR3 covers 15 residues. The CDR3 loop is CAWSSTGKSGNTIYF. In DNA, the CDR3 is TGTGCCTGGAGTTCCACAGGGAAATCTGGAAACACCATATATTTT.

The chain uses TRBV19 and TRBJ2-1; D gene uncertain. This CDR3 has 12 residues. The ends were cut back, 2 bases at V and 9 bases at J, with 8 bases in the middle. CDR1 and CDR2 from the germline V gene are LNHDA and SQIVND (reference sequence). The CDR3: CASSIKRGEQFF. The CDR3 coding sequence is TGTGCCAGTAGTATAAAGCGCGGTGAGCAGTTCTTC.

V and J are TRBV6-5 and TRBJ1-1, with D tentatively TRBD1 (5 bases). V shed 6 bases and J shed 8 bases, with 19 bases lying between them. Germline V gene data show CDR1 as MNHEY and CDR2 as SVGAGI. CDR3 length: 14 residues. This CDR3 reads CASSSGGRGPEAFF. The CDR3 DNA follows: TGTGCCAGCAGCTCGGGGGGAAGAGGCCCCGAAGCTTTCTTT.